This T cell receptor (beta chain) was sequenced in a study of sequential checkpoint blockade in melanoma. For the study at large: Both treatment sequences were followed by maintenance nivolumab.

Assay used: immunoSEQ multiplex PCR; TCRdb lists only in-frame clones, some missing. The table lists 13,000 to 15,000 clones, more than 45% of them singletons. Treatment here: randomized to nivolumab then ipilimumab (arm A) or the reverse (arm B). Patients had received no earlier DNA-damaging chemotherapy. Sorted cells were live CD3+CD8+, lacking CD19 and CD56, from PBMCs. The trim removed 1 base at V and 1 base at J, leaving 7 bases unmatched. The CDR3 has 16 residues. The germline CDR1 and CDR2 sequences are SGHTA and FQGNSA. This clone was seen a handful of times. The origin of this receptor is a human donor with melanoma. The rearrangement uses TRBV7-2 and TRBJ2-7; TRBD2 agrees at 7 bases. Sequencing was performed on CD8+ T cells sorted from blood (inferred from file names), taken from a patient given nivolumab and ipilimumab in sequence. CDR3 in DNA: TGTGCCAGCAGCTTAGTTATTGGACTAGGATCCTACGAGCAGTACTTC. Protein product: CASSLVIGLGSYEQYF.